This T cell receptor (beta chain) was documented in a study of regulatory T cells in long-lasting Graves disease. There are a few counts of this clonotype. This sample's time point: persistent/refractory GD, antithyroid drugs over 5 years with positive TRAb. RNA extracted from PBMCs served as the sequencing template. Building the TCR beta libraries relied on iRepertoire HTBI primers, and CDR3 regions underwent Arm-PCR. TCRdb analysed the multiplex PCR reads with MiXCR anew, one entry per CDR3 protein. The sample consists of over 350,000 distinct CDR3 sequences, roughly 20% of them appearing once. The length of the CDR3 is 12 residues. Germline assignment: CDR1 KGHSH and CDR2 LQKENI. Trimming left V 6 bases short and J 6 bases short, with 11 bases between.

The receptor's source is a female donor with Graves disease. This specimen was peripheral blood mononuclear cells (PBMCs), taken when the disease was refractory, from a patient treated with antithyroid drugs. The rearrangement uses TRBV18 and TRBJ1-2; no firm D call. The CDR3, as DNA: TGTGCCAGCTCTCAACTAACAGATGGCTACACCTTC. Protein sequence: CASSQLTDGYTF.